This entry lists 5 T cell receptor beta chains sequenced from one sample in a study of cytomegalovirus exposure and HLA in healthy donors. Amplification used 60 Vbeta primers and 13 Jbeta primers. Using immunoSEQ multiplex PCR, the repertoire was profiled, and TCRdb retains in-frame clones only, with some absent. The table lists 150,000 to 170,000 clones, around 80% of them singletons. The sample was PBMCs. Source of these receptors: a man aged 18 to 29 in good health and CMV-seronegative.

This clone was seen a handful of times. The CDR3 loop is CASSEYRGSGANVLTF. The CDR3 bases are TGTGCCAGCAGTGAATATCGGGGTTCTGGGGCCAACGTCCTGACTTTC. This chain joins TRBV25-1 and TRBJ2-6; TRBD2 might be the D (5 bases). The CDR3 has 16 residues. V was clipped by 0 bases and J by 1 base, with 7 bases between them. The germline gives CDR1 MGHDK, CDR2 SYGVNS.

A word on this clone: Because the CDR3 is missing its conserved closing phenylalanine or tryptophan, this is likely a read error. The limits of the CDR3 on the DNA are not certain, so only TCRdb's listed CDR3 is given. The chain is built from TRBV30 and TRBJ1-2; the table's D call, TRBD1, was not checked against the DNA. CDR1 and CDR2 from the germline V gene are GTSNPN and SVGIG (reference sequence). The CDR3 sequence runs 8 residues, both termini included. The CDR3: CAWNRQGP.

The genes are TRBV4-1 and TRBJ2-1, with 9 bases aligning to TRBD2. The CDR3 runs to 22 residues. The V and J ends lost 1 base and 3 bases, in that order; junction bases with no gene match: 22. Looked up from germline, CDR1 is MGHRA and CDR2 is YSYEKL. The CDR3 nucleotides read TGCGCCAGCAGCCAAGCCCGGCGGGGGCAGCTTAAGGCGGGAGGGCACTACAATGAGCAGTTCTTC. As protein: CASSQARRGQLKAGGHYNEQFF.

The chain carries TRBV7-8 and TRBJ2-7; D remains ambiguous. Between the trimmed V and J ends, which lost 2 bases and 3 bases, there was a span of 17 bases. Germline values: CDR1 SGHVS, CDR2 FQNEAQ. This CDR3 comprises 16 residues. The CDR3 sequence is CASSLPPGLSDYEQYF. DNA of the CDR3: TGTGCCAGCAGCTTACCTCCTGGGCTGTCCGACTACGAGCAGTACTTC. The whole variable domain, remainder taken from reference TRBV7-8 and TRBJ2-7, is GAGVSQSPRYKVAKRGQDVALRCDPISGHVSLFWYQQALGQGPEFLTYFQNEAQLDKSGLPSDRFFAERPEGSVSTLKIQRTQQEDSAVYLCASSLPPGLSDYEQYFGPGTRLTVT.

The rearrangement links TRBV5-1 to TRBJ2-2; 14 bases are shared with TRBD2. The CDR3 has 17 residues. Trimming at V came to 3 bases and at J to 4 bases, leaving 5 bases not matched to a gene. Germline CDR1 and CDR2: SGHRS and YFSETQ. For the CDR3, the DNA is TGCGCCAGCAGCTCGGGACTAGCGGGAGCGAGCACCGGGGAGCTGTTTTTT. As protein: CASSSGLAGASTGELFF.